These T cell receptor beta chains were read from a single sample in a study of shared clonotypes between healthy human individuals. Clones were sequenced by immunoSEQ multiplex PCR, and TCRdb holds only the in-frame ones, with some missing. The repertoire holds about 2.3 million clones, with approximately 90% as singletons. Sample: naive CD4+ T cells from PBMCs. These receptors all stem from a man aged 18 to 29 in good health. Some clones in this sample may be carry-over from other donors' samples. Both conserved end residues are part of each CDR3. D genes are given only for firm matches. A clone size is listed for some rows: how often the clone was seen (once, few, many), or a class if it is expanded.

V gene: TRBV27; D gene: NA; clone size: NA; J gene: TRBJ1-2; CDR3 DNA: TGTGCCAGCACCGAGAGGGGGGCAAGTGGCTACACCTTC; CDR3 protein: CASTERGASGYTF
V gene: TRBV28; D gene: NA; clone size: few; J gene: TRBJ1-5; CDR3 DNA: TGTGCCAGCAAAAGTAGGATCCAGCCCCAGCATTTT; CDR3 protein: CASKSRIQPQHF
V gene: TRBV28; D gene: NA; clone size: NA; J gene: TRBJ2-2; CDR3 DNA: TGTGCCAGCAGTCTCCCCCAGGGGGGAGGGCCGAACACCGGGGAGCTGTTTTTT; CDR3 protein: CASSLPQGGGPNTGELFF
V gene: TRBV5-4; D gene: TRBD1; clone size: NA; J gene: TRBJ1-4; CDR3 DNA: TGTGCCAGCAGCCGGAACCGGGACAGAGTCGAAAAACTGTTTTTT; CDR3 protein: CASSRNRDRVEKLFF
V gene: TRBV2; D gene: TRBD1; clone size: NA; J gene: TRBJ2-7; CDR3 DNA: TGTGCCAGCGGGTCCGGGACAGGACTTTACGAGCAGTACTTC; CDR3 protein: CASGSGTGLYEQYF
V gene: TRBV15; D gene: TRBD2; clone size: NA; J gene: TRBJ2-1; CDR3 DNA: TGTGCCACCAGCAGAGATATCGGGGGGGCTTACAATGAGCAGTTCTTC; CDR3 protein: CATSRDIGGAYNEQFF
V gene: TRBV29-1; D gene: NA; clone size: NA; J gene: TRBJ2-7; CDR3 DNA: TGCAGCGCCTTGAGGTCCTACGAGCAGTACTTC; CDR3 protein: CSALRSYEQYF
V gene: TRBV7-9; D gene: NA; clone size: NA; J gene: TRBJ2-3; CDR3 DNA: TGTGCCAGCAGCTTAGGGATGAGCACAGATACGCAGTATTTT; CDR3 protein: CASSLGMSTDTQYF
V gene: TRBV9; D gene: TRBD2; clone size: NA; J gene: TRBJ2-7; CDR3 DNA: TGTGCCAGCAGCGTAGAAGGCGGGAGGGCCCAGTACGAGCAGTACTTC; CDR3 protein: CASSVEGGRAQYEQYF
V gene: TRBV7-9; D gene: TRBD1; clone size: NA; J gene: TRBJ2-5; CDR3 DNA: TGTGCCAGCAGCTTATTGCAGGGGGCAAGCGAGACCCAGTACTTC; CDR3 protein: CASSLLQGASETQYF
V gene: TRBV6-1; D gene: NA; clone size: NA; J gene: TRBJ2-3; CDR3 DNA: TGTGCCAGCAGACCCGGGACTCCACGCGGAGATACGCAGTATTTT; CDR3 protein: CASRPGTPRGDTQYF
V gene: TRBV7-2; D gene: TRBD1; clone size: NA; J gene: TRBJ1-6; CDR3 DNA: TGTGCCAGCAGCTCCCTTGACAGGGGGCTTTCACCCCTCCACTTT; CDR3 protein: CASSSLDRGLSPLHF
V gene: TRBV5-8; D gene: NA; clone size: NA; J gene: TRBJ2-6; CDR3 DNA: TGTGCCAGCAGCCGGGGACTCTCCGGGCGGGCCAACGTCCTGACTTTC; CDR3 protein: CASSRGLSGRANVLTF
V gene: TRBV5-5; D gene: NA; clone size: NA; J gene: TRBJ1-2; CDR3 DNA: TGTGCCAGCAGCTTGGCGGGCAATACTAACTATGGCTACACCTTC; CDR3 protein: CASSLAGNTNYGYTF
V gene: TRBV6-1; D gene: TRBD1; clone size: NA; J gene: TRBJ2-3; CDR3 DNA: TGTGCCAGCAGTGAAAACCGGGACAGAGGAGATACGCAGTATTTT; CDR3 protein: CASSENRDRGDTQYF
V gene: TRBV5-1; D gene: NA; clone size: NA; J gene: TRBJ2-1; CDR3 DNA: TGCGCCAGCAGCTTGGTTGCCCTGGCCCAGGGTAGGGGTGAGCAGTTCTTC; CDR3 protein: CASSLVALAQGRGEQFF
V gene: TRBV10-3; D gene: TRBD2; clone size: few; J gene: TRBJ2-1; CDR3 DNA: TGTGCCATCAGTGATGGTAGCGGGAGGGCCGCGAATGAGCAGTTCTTC; CDR3 protein: CAISDGSGRAANEQFF
V gene: TRBV19; D gene: TRBD2; clone size: NA; J gene: TRBJ2-1; CDR3 DNA: TGTGCCAGTAGTGTCCCCGGGCTAGCGGGAGAGGTCGCCTACAATGAGCAGTTCTTC; CDR3 protein: CASSVPGLAGEVAYNEQFF
V gene: TRBV5-6; D gene: NA; clone size: NA; J gene: TRBJ1-1; CDR3 DNA: TGTGCCAGCAGCTTGAGAGGGGGGAGGGTGAACACTGAAGCTTTCTTT; CDR3 protein: CASSLRGGRVNTEAFF
V gene: TRBV4-1; D gene: TRBD2; clone size: NA; J gene: TRBJ2-1; CDR3 DNA: TGCGCCAGCAGCCCCACTAGCGGGGGGTACAATGAGCAGTTCTTC; CDR3 protein: CASSPTSGGYNEQFF
V gene: TRBV9; D gene: NA; clone size: once; J gene: TRBJ2-1; CDR3 DNA: TGTGCCAGCAGCGTAGGAGAAGCGAGCTCCTACAATGAGCAGTTCTTC; CDR3 protein: CASSVGEASSYNEQFF
V gene: TRBV19; D gene: NA; clone size: NA; J gene: TRBJ1-5; CDR3 DNA: TGTGCCAGTAGTATATATGCCAATCAGCCCCAGCATTTT; CDR3 protein: CASSIYANQPQHF
V gene: TRBV18; D gene: NA; clone size: NA; J gene: TRBJ1-1; CDR3 DNA: TGTGCCAGCTCTTCGGTTCCCGGGAGTACCACTGAAGCTTTCTTT; CDR3 protein: CASSSVPGSTTEAFF
V gene: TRBV28; D gene: TRBD1; clone size: once; J gene: TRBJ1-2; CDR3 DNA: TGTGCCAGCAGCACAGCTCGACAGGGGGCGGGAGGCTACACCTTC; CDR3 protein: CASSTARQGAGGYTF
V gene: TRBV28; D gene: TRBD1; clone size: NA; J gene: TRBJ2-7; CDR3 DNA: TGTGCCAGCAGCTTCCCGGGACAGGGGGCCTACGAGCAGTACTTC; CDR3 protein: CASSFPGQGAYEQYF
V gene: TRBV27; D gene: TRBD1; clone size: NA; J gene: TRBJ2-2; CDR3 DNA: TGTGCCAGCACCCCTAGGACAGGGAACACCGGGGAGCTGTTTTTT; CDR3 protein: CASTPRTGNTGELFF
V gene: TRBV20-1; D gene: NA; clone size: NA; J gene: TRBJ2-5; CDR3 DNA: TGCAGTGCTAGGGGACCAGAGACCCAGTACTTC; CDR3 protein: CSARGPETQYF
V gene: TRBV9; D gene: NA; clone size: NA; J gene: TRBJ1-5; CDR3 DNA: TGTGCCAGCAGCGTAGGAGGGTCAAATCAGCCCCAGCATTTT; CDR3 protein: CASSVGGSNQPQHF
V gene: TRBV5-1; D gene: TRBD1; clone size: NA; J gene: TRBJ2-1; CDR3 DNA: TGCGCCAGCAGCGAGAGGGACAGTTACAATGAGCAGTTCTTC; CDR3 protein: CASSERDSYNEQFF
V gene: TRBV7-2; D gene: TRBD2; clone size: NA; J gene: TRBJ2-7; CDR3 DNA: TGTGCCAGCAGCTTAGTAGCGGGAGTGGGTGAGCAGTACTTC; CDR3 protein: CASSLVAGVGEQYF
V gene: TRBV27; D gene: NA; clone size: NA; J gene: TRBJ2-2; CDR3 DNA: TGTGCCAGCAGTTTCGGGGCTCCCGGAGAGCTGTTTTTT; CDR3 protein: CASSFGAPGELFF
V gene: TRBV7-3; D gene: TRBD1; clone size: NA; J gene: TRBJ2-1; CDR3 DNA: TGTGCCAGCAGCTCCGGACAGGTACCCAATGAGCAGTTCTTC; CDR3 protein: CASSSGQVPNEQFF
V gene: TRBV7-2; D gene: NA; clone size: NA; J gene: TRBJ2-7; CDR3 DNA: TGTGCCAGCAGCTCACGATCAGGACAGAGCTCCTACGAGCAGTACTTC; CDR3 protein: CASSSRSGQSSYEQYF
V gene: TRBV2; D gene: TRBD2; clone size: NA; J gene: TRBJ2-1; CDR3 DNA: TGTGCCAGCGGTAGCGGGAGGGCCGGGAATGAGCAGTTCTTC; CDR3 protein: CASGSGRAGNEQFF
V gene: TRBV28; D gene: TRBD1; clone size: NA; J gene: TRBJ2-6; CDR3 DNA: TGTGCCGCGACCCCTTACAGGGGTACTGCGGGGGCCAACGTCCTGACTTTC; CDR3 protein: CAATPYRGTAGANVLTF
V gene: TRBV5-1; D gene: TRBD2; clone size: NA; J gene: TRBJ2-2; CDR3 DNA: TGCGCCAGCAGGGGTACTAGCGGGAGTGGTACCGGGGAGCTGTTTTTT; CDR3 protein: CASRGTSGSGTGELFF
V gene: TRBV5-1; D gene: TRBD1; clone size: once; J gene: TRBJ1-2; CDR3 DNA: TGCGCCAGCAGCTCGACGACAGGGGGGATGAGAGGCTACACCTTC; CDR3 protein: CASSSTTGGMRGYTF
V gene: TRBV5-1; D gene: NA; clone size: once; J gene: TRBJ2-7; CDR3 DNA: TGCGCCAGCAGCTTGGTCGGGGTGAACGAGCAGTACTTC; CDR3 protein: CASSLVGVNEQYF
V gene: TRBV30; D gene: NA; clone size: NA; J gene: TRBJ1-3; CDR3 DNA: TGTGCCTGGACTCCCGGCGGAGGATTTAGTGGAAACACCATATATTTT; CDR3 protein: CAWTPGGGFSGNTIYF
V gene: TRBV28; D gene: NA; clone size: NA; J gene: TRBJ2-5; CDR3 DNA: TGTGCCAGCAGCGAAAGGGAGACCCAGTACTTC; CDR3 protein: CASSERETQYF
V gene: TRBV5-1; D gene: NA; clone size: once; J gene: TRBJ1-4; CDR3 DNA: TGCGCCAGCAGCCCTTCAACTAATGAAAAACTGTTTTTT; CDR3 protein: CASSPSTNEKLFF
V gene: TRBV5-1; D gene: TRBD2; clone size: NA; J gene: TRBJ2-1; CDR3 DNA: TGCGCCAGCAGCGACGAAGGGACTAGCGGGGGCGATGAGCAGTTCTTC; CDR3 protein: CASSDEGTSGGDEQFF
V gene: TRBV6-1; D gene: NA; clone size: NA; J gene: TRBJ2-7; CDR3 DNA: TGTGCCAGCAGTGCACTCGGAGATGGGGGAAGGGGTGGGCAGTACTTC; CDR3 protein: CASSALGDGGRGGQYF
V gene: TRBV5-4; D gene: NA; clone size: NA; J gene: TRBJ2-1; CDR3 DNA: TGTGCCAGCAGCTTGGTGTCCCACCCCCCGTTCTTC; CDR3 protein: CASSLVSHPPFF
V gene: TRBV9; D gene: NA; clone size: NA; J gene: TRBJ2-5; CDR3 DNA: TGTGCCAGCAGCGTAGAAGGGGCAGGGACCCAGTACTTC; CDR3 protein: CASSVEGAGTQYF
V gene: TRBV7-2; D gene: TRBD1; clone size: NA; J gene: TRBJ2-7; CDR3 DNA: TGTGCCAGCAGCCTGGACAGGGGACGGGAGCAGTACTTC; CDR3 protein: CASSLDRGREQYF
V gene: TRBV5-1; D gene: NA; clone size: NA; J gene: TRBJ1-4; CDR3 DNA: TGCGCCAGCAGCTGGATCCAGGGGCCTCCCTTAGAAAAACTGTTTTTT; CDR3 protein: CASSWIQGPPLEKLFF
V gene: TRBV9; D gene: NA; clone size: NA; J gene: TRBJ1-1; CDR3 DNA: TGTGCCAGCAGCCTTCAGGCGACCACTGAAGCTTTCTTT; CDR3 protein: CASSLQATTEAFF
V gene: TRBV28; D gene: TRBD2; clone size: NA; J gene: TRBJ2-5; CDR3 DNA: TGTGCCAGCAGTTCGCCGGGACTACAAGAGACCCAGTACTTC; CDR3 protein: CASSSPGLQETQYF
V gene: TRBV28; D gene: NA; clone size: NA; J gene: TRBJ1-2; CDR3 DNA: TGTGCCAGCAGTTCCCGTTGGGGTGCTAACTATGGCTACACCTTC; CDR3 protein: CASSSRWGANYGYTF
V gene: TRBV27; D gene: NA; clone size: NA; J gene: TRBJ1-1; CDR3 DNA: TGTGCCAGCAGTTTATTTCGACTTGGTACTGAAGCTTTCTTT; CDR3 protein: CASSLFRLGTEAFF
V gene: TRBV28; D gene: NA; clone size: NA; J gene: TRBJ2-2; CDR3 DNA: TGTGCCAGCAGTTTCATTATCGGGATCCCCGGGGAGCTGTTTTTT; CDR3 protein: CASSFIIGIPGELFF
V gene: TRBV28; D gene: NA; clone size: NA; J gene: TRBJ1-2; CDR3 DNA: TGTGCCAGCAGTTTACCGCAGAGCCACTATGGCTACACCTTC; CDR3 protein: CASSLPQSHYGYTF